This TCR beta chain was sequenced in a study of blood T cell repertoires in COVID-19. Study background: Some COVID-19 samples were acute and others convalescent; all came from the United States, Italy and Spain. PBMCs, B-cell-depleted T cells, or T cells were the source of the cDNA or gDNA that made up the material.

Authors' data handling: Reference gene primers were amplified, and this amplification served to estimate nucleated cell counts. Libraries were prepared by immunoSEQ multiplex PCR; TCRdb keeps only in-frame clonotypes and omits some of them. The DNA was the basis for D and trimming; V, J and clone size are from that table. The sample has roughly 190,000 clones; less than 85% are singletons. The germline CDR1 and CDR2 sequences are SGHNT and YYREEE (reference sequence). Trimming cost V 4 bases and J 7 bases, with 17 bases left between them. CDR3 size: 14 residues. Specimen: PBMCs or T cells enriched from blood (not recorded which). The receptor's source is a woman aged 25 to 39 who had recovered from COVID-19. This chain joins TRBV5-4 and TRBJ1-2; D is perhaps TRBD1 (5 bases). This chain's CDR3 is CASSPGGGSGGYTF. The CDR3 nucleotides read TGTGCCAGCAGCCCCGGGGGGGGTTCGGGTGGCTACACCTTC.